The rows below give T cell receptor beta chains drawn from one sample of a study of graft-versus-host responses after intestinal transplantation. Generated by immunoSEQ multiplex PCR, the TCRdb table keeps only in-frame clones and is missing some. The sample has about 51,000 clones; roughly 95% are singletons. No cognate antigen is known for these TCRs. This sample comprised unstimulated CD8+ T cells sorted from spleen or lymph node cells, obtained before transplant. These receptors were obtained from a human donor who was the organ donor for an intestinal transplant. CDR3s include the opening cysteine and the closing phenylalanine or tryptophan. Fields, in order: D gene, J gene, V gene, CDR3 length, clone size, CDR3 DNA, CDR3 protein. D genes are given only for firm matches. The size field is filled for only some rows; it gives once, few, many or a size class.

NA	TRBJ2-3	TRBV27	12	once	TGTGCCAGCAGTGCCACCACAGATACGCAGTATTTT	CASSATTDTQYF
NA	TRBJ1-2	TRBV28	18	NA	TGTGCCAGCAGTTTATATGTTACTTTGGCACAACCAAACTATGGCTACACCTTC	CASSLYVTLAQPNYGYTF
NA	TRBJ1-1	TRBV11-3	16	NA	TGTGCCAGCAGCCGCGCCAAGGGGATATCAAACACTGAAGCTTTCTTT	CASSRAKGISNTEAFF
NA	TRBJ2-1	TRBV15	15	NA	TGTGCCACCAGCAGTCTCCAGATGTTAGGCAATGAGCAGTTCTTC	CATSSLQMLGNEQFF
NA	TRBJ1-6	TRBV6-1	15	NA	TGTGCCAGCAGTTCCCTACTCTCCTATAATTCACCCCTCCACTTT	CASSSLLSYNSPLHF
NA	TRBJ1-2	TRBV27	14	once	TGTGCCAGCAGTTTCGGGGGGACCAACTATGGCTACACCTTC	CASSFGGTNYGYTF
NA	TRBJ2-7	TRBV9	14	NA	TGTGCCAGCAGCCCAATGGAGCTGGCCTACGAGCAGTACTTC	CASSPMELAYEQYF
NA	TRBJ1-2	TRBV9	15	NA	TGTGCCAGCAGCCCCTCCGGGGAATCGTACTATGGCTACACCTTC	CASSPSGESYYGYTF
NA	TRBJ2-5	TRBV10-3	16	NA	TGTGCCATCAGCCCTCTGACAGGTGACCCTCAAGAGACCCAGTACTTC	CAISPLTGDPQETQYF
TRBD1	TRBJ2-2	TRBV7-3	18	NA	TGTGCCAGCAGCTTATCGGGAGACAGGGGAAAGAACACCGGGGAGCTGTTTTTT	CASSLSGDRGKNTGELFF
NA	TRBJ1-6	TRBV15	17	once	TGTGCCACCAGCAGAGCCCCACCGAGCTCCTATAATTCACCCCTCCACTTT	CATSRAPPSSYNSPLHF
NA	TRBJ2-7	TRBV4-2	14	NA	TGTGCCAGCAGCCTAGAACGGGACTTCTACGAGCAGTACTTC	CASSLERDFYEQYF
NA	TRBJ2-1	TRBV9	15	NA	TGTGCCAGCAGCCCCCCGACAGTCTCCTACAATGAGCAGTTCTTC	CASSPPTVSYNEQFF
TRBD1	TRBJ2-3	TRBV11-2	18	NA	TGTGCCAGCAGCTTAGAGAAAACTAGGGGGCCTAGCACAGATACGCAGTATTTT	CASSLEKTRGPSTDTQYF
NA	TRBJ1-1	TRBV27	13	NA	TGTGCCAGCACCGGGCCATTGAACACTGAAGCTTTCTTT	CASTGPLNTEAFF
NA	TRBJ2-5	TRBV5-1	15	NA	TGCGCCAGCAGCTTGGCGGGGGGCCCACAAGAGACCCAGTACTTC	CASSLAGGPQETQYF
TRBD1	TRBJ2-5	TRBV27	15	NA	TGTGCCAGCAGCCCCGGGACAGGGGAGTGGGAGACCCAGTACTTC	CASSPGTGEWETQYF
NA	TRBJ2-3	TRBV13	14	NA	TGTGCCAGCAGCTTCTCGAGTAGGGCAGATACGCAGTATTTT	CASSFSSRADTQYF
NA	TRBJ2-5	TRBV30	15	NA	TGTGCCTGGAGTGTATCTTTGAGGGCCGAAGAGACCCAGTACTTC	CAWSVSLRAEETQYF
NA	TRBJ2-7	TRBV29-1	15	NA	TGCAGCGTCCAACCCACGACAGGACTGAACTACGAGCAGTACTTC	CSVQPTTGLNYEQYF
NA	TRBJ1-5	TRBV25-1	14	once	TGTGCCAGCAGTGAATACGAGGTCCTGGGGCCCCAGCATTTT	CASSEYEVLGPQHF
NA	TRBJ1-2	TRBV15	14	NA	TGTGCCACCAGCAAAAATCGACAGATCTATGGCTACACCTTC	CATSKNRQIYGYTF
NA	TRBJ1-2	TRBV29-1	12	NA	TGCAGCGCTGGGGGGTCCGACTATGGCTACACCTTC	CSAGGSDYGYTF
TRBD1	TRBJ2-5	TRBV27	15	NA	TGTGCCAGCAGTCCCGAGACAGGGGATGGAGAGACCCAGTACTTC	CASSPETGDGETQYF
NA	TRBJ2-1	TRBV9	13	NA	TGTGCCAGCAGCGTATTCGGGGTAGATGAGCAGTTCTTC	CASSVFGVDEQFF
NA	TRBJ1-6	TRBV19	15	NA	TGTGCCAGTAACCCTCTGGGAACTTGGGTGGTTTGCCTCCACTTT	CASNPLGTWVVCLHF
NA	TRBJ2-7	TRBV28	13	NA	TGTGCCAGCAGTACCCCATTGGCCTACGAGCAGTACTTC	CASSTPLAYEQYF
NA	TRBJ1-4	TRBV4-2	16	NA	TGTGCCAGCAGCCAAGATGTGATGGGAATGGACGAAAAACTGTTTTTT	CASSQDVMGMDEKLFF
NA	TRBJ2-5	TRBV7-9	14	NA	TGTGCCAGCAGCTTATCGGGATCGGAAGAGACCCAGTACTTC	CASSLSGSEETQYF
NA	TRBJ2-3	TRBV9	15	NA	TGTGCCAGCAGCTCACATTCGGGGAACCCAGATACGCAGTATTTT	CASSSHSGNPDTQYF
NA	TRBJ2-7	TRBV7-6	11	NA	TGTGCCAGCAGCGAAGGGTACGAGCAGTACTTC	CASSEGYEQYF